A selection of T cell receptor beta chains follows, all from one sample in a study of OX40 agonist ivuxolimab in advanced cancers. Assay used: immunoSEQ multiplex PCR; TCRdb lists only in-frame clones, some missing. The table has approximately 50,000 clones, around 85% seen once. Sequences were derived from CD4+ or CD8+ T cells sorted from blood, sampled in a trial of the OX40 agonist ivuxolimab. The source is an adult with an advanced solid tumor such as melanoma, head and neck, liver or kidney cancer. Each CDR3 is given with its conserved first and last residue. The D gene is left open where the match is weak. Clone size is not always given. Where it is, it says once, few, many or a class for expanded clones.

CDR3: CSVGFTDGEGRSDEQYF; DNA: TGCAGCGTTGGTTTCACCGACGGGGAAGGTCGCTCGGACGAGCAGTACTTC; J: TRBJ2-7; V: TRBV29-1; D: NA; size: NA
CDR3: CASSLVGRGYEQYF; DNA: TGTGCCAGCAGTTTAGTTGGGAGGGGCTACGAGCAGTACTTC; J: TRBJ2-7; V: TRBV27; D: TRBD2; size: NA
CDR3: CASSPQFMNTEAFF; DNA: TGTGCCAGCTCACCTCAATTTATGAACACTGAAGCTTTCTTT; J: TRBJ1-1; V: TRBV18; D: NA; size: NA
CDR3: CASSISGRGNEQFF; DNA: TGTGCCAGCAGCATTAGCGGGAGGGGGAATGAGCAGTTCTTC; J: TRBJ2-1; V: TRBV6-6; D: TRBD2; size: once
CDR3: CASARQETQYF; DNA: TGTGCCAGCGCCAGACAAGAGACCCAGTACTTC; J: TRBJ2-5; V: TRBV5-6; D: NA; size: NA
CDR3: CASIKGEYSNQPQHF; DNA: TGTGCCAGCATCAAGGGGGAGTATAGCAATCAGCCCCAGCATTTT; J: TRBJ1-5; V: TRBV28; D: NA; size: NA
CDR3: CASSEWAGKRSGANVLTF; DNA: TGTGCCAGCAGTGAATGGGCAGGGAAGCGATCTGGGGCCAACGTCCTGACTTTC; J: TRBJ2-6; V: TRBV6-1; D: NA; size: NA
CDR3: CASRVQQYF; DNA: TGTGCCAGCAGAGTGCAGCAGTACTTC; J: TRBJ2-7; V: TRBV7-9; D: NA; size: once
CDR3: CASSFLGGELFF; DNA: TGTGCCAGCAGTTTTTTGGGCGGGGAGCTGTTTTTT; J: TRBJ2-2; V: TRBV27; D: NA; size: NA
CDR3: CASSPGGSTEAFF; DNA: TGTGCCAGCTCACCAGGGGGGTCCACTGAAGCTTTCTTT; J: TRBJ1-1; V: TRBV18; D: NA; size: NA
CDR3: CSAPDGYEQYF; DNA: TGCAGTGCTCCGGACGGGTACGAGCAGTACTTC; J: TRBJ2-7; V: TRBV20-1; D: NA; size: NA
CDR3: CAWSVGLAITYEQYF; DNA: TGTGCCTGGAGTGTTGGACTAGCGATCACCTACGAGCAGTACTTC; J: TRBJ2-7; V: TRBV30; D: TRBD2; size: NA
CDR3: CASSSGSDTQYF; DNA: TGCGCCAGCAGTTCAGGGTCAGATACGCAGTATTTT; J: TRBJ2-3; V: TRBV10-2; D: NA; size: NA
CDR3: CASSLQKGSNQPQHF; DNA: TGTGCCAGCAGCTTACAAAAAGGGAGCAATCAGCCCCAGCATTTT; J: TRBJ1-5; V: TRBV7-2; D: NA; size: NA
CDR3: CASRETSGPYNEQFF; DNA: TGTGCCAGCAGGGAGACTAGCGGACCCTACAATGAGCAGTTCTTC; J: TRBJ2-1; V: TRBV2; D: TRBD2; size: NA
CDR3: CASSYGQGADQPQHF; DNA: TGTGCCAGCTCATATGGACAGGGGGCGGATCAGCCCCAGCATTTT; J: TRBJ1-5; V: TRBV18; D: TRBD1; size: NA
CDR3: CASSPSMNTEAFF; DNA: TGTGCCAGCTCACCGTCCATGAACACTGAAGCTTTCTTT; J: TRBJ1-1; V: TRBV18; D: NA; size: NA
CDR3: CASSDQGTGANVLTF; DNA: TGTGCCAGCAGTGATCAGGGGACCGGGGCCAACGTCCTGACTTTC; J: TRBJ2-6; V: TRBV2; D: NA; size: NA
CDR3: CASSPRTSGVYNEQFF; DNA: TGTGCCAGTAGTCCCCGGACTAGCGGAGTGTACAATGAGCAGTTCTTC; J: TRBJ2-1; V: TRBV19; D: TRBD2; size: NA
CDR3: CASSQGETGTGNEQFF; DNA: TGCGCCAGCAGCCAAGGGGAAACCGGGACAGGCAATGAGCAGTTCTTC; J: TRBJ2-1; V: TRBV4-1; D: TRBD1; size: once
CDR3: CAISEPKGFYYEQYF; DNA: TGTGCCATCAGTGAGCCGAAGGGCTTCTACTACGAGCAGTACTTC; J: TRBJ2-7; V: TRBV10-3; D: NA; size: NA
CDR3: CASSWNRATETQYF; DNA: TGTGCCAGCAGCTGGAACAGGGCGACGGAGACCCAGTACTTC; J: TRBJ2-5; V: TRBV7-9; D: NA; size: NA
CDR3: CASSLAPGIQETQYF; DNA: TGTGCCAGCAGCTTAGCCCCGGGCATCCAAGAGACCCAGTACTTC; J: TRBJ2-5; V: TRBV7-3; D: NA; size: NA
CDR3: CASSYRRDKNNYGYTF; DNA: TGTGCCAGCAGCTACCGGCGGGACAAGAATAACTATGGCTACACCTTC; J: TRBJ1-2; V: TRBV7-9; D: NA; size: NA
CDR3: CASSQDRAGGGEAFF; DNA: TGTGCCAGCAGCCAAGATCGGGCAGGGGGAGGTGAAGCTTTCTTT; J: TRBJ1-1; V: TRBV14; D: TRBD1; size: NA
CDR3: CASSISRDQETQYF; DNA: TGTGCCAGTAGTATCAGCAGGGACCAAGAGACCCAGTACTTC; J: TRBJ2-5; V: TRBV19; D: NA; size: NA
CDR3: CASSPESRVSYEQYF; DNA: TGTGCCAGCAGTCCTGAGTCGCGGGTCTCCTACGAGCAGTACTTC; J: TRBJ2-7; V: TRBV27; D: NA; size: NA
CDR3: CASSPLGGGIANYGYTF; DNA: TGCGCCAGCAGCCCTCTCGGAGGGGGAATCGCAAACTATGGCTACACCTTC; J: TRBJ1-2; V: TRBV5-1; D: NA; size: NA
CDR3: CACSASGLSAGELFF; DNA: TGTGCCTGCTCGGCTAGCGGTTTGAGTGCCGGGGAGCTGTTTTTT; J: TRBJ2-2; V: TRBV30; D: TRBD2; size: NA